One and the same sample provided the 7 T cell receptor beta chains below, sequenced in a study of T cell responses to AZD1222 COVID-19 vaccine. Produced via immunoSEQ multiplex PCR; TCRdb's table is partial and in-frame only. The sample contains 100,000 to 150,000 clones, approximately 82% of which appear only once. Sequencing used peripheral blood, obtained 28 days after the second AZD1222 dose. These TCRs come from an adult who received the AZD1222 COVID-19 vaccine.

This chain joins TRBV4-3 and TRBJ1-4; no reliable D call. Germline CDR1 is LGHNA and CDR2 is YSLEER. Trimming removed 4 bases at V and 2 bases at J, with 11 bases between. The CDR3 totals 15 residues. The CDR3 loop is CASSLVWLTNEKLFF. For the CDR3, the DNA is TGCGCCAGCAGCCTGGTTTGGCTCACTAATGAAAAACTGTTTTTT.

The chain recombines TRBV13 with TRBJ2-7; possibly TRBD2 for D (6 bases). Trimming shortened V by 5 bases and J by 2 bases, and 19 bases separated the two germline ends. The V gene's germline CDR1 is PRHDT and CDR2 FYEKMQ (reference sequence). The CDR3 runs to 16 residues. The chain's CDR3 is CASSGVAGKPTYEQYF. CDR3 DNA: TGTGCCAGCAGCGGGGTCGCGGGGAAACCTACCTACGAGCAGTACTTC.

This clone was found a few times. As DNA, the CDR3 is TGTGCCAGCAGGAACGGGCAGAACTCCTATGGCTACACCTTC. The encoded protein is CASRNGQNSYGYTF. The genes are TRBV2 and TRBJ1-2; D gene ambiguous. V dropped 6 bases and J dropped 4 bases, with 15 bases sitting between them. In germline, CDR1 is SNHLY, CDR2 FYNNEI. The CDR3 sequence is 14 residues long.

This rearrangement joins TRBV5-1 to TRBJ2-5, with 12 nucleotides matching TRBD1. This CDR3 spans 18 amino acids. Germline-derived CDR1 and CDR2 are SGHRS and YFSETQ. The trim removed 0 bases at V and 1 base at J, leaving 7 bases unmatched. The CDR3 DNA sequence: TGCGCCAGCAGCTTGGAGGGACAGGGGGCGACCTCCCAAGAGACCCAGTACTTC. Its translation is CASSLEGQGATSQETQYF.

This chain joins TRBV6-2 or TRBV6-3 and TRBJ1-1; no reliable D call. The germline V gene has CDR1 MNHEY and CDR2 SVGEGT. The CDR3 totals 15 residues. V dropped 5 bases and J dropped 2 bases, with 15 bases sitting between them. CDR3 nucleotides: TGTGCCAGCAGTAAGTGGTTGGGCGCAAACACTGAAGCTTTCTTT. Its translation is CASSKWLGANTEAFF.

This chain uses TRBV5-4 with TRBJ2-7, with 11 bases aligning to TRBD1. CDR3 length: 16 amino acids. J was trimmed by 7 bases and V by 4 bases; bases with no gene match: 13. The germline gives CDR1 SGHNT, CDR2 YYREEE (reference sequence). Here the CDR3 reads CASSIGQGAKPGEQYF. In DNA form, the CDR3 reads TGTGCCAGCAGCATAGGACAGGGGGCAAAACCGGGGGAGCAGTACTTC.

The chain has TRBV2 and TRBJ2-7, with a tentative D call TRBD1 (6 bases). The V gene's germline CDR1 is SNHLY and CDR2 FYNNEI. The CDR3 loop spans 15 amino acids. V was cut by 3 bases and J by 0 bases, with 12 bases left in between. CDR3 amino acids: CASSEDSGSSYEQYF. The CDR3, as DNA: TGTGCCAGCAGTGAGGACAGTGGAAGCTCCTACGAGCAGTACTTC.